This TCR beta chain was sequenced for a study of cytomegalovirus exposure and HLA in healthy donors. Points from the study as a whole: V- and J-gene trimming of TCR beta was linked (in a later analysis) to a missense DCLRE1C variant. Presence/absence analyses treated sequencing depth as roughly uniform across donors.

Researchers ran the PCR with 60 Vbeta and 13 Jbeta primers. Sequencing was performed with immunoSEQ multiplex PCR; in TCRdb, only in-frame clones are kept and a portion is missing. Recorded here are some 140,000 clones; the top ten clones represent roughly 2%. Comment on this clone: Its antigen is as yet unknown.

Trimming removed 2 bases from V and 5 bases from J; junction bases left unmatched: 15. The germline V gene encodes CDR1 MNHEY and CDR2 SMNVEV (reference sequence). The CDR3 is made up of 18 amino acids. The source of this sequence is a woman aged 60-70 years in good health and CMV-seronegative. The gene calls are TRBV27 and TRBJ2-1; the match to TRBD1 covers 7 bases. Sequenced input: PBMCs. CDR3 in amino acids: CASSLPTRQGAPHNEQFF. In nucleotides, the CDR3 is TGTGCCAGCAGTTTACCCACTCGACAGGGCGCTCCACACAATGAGCAGTTCTTC.